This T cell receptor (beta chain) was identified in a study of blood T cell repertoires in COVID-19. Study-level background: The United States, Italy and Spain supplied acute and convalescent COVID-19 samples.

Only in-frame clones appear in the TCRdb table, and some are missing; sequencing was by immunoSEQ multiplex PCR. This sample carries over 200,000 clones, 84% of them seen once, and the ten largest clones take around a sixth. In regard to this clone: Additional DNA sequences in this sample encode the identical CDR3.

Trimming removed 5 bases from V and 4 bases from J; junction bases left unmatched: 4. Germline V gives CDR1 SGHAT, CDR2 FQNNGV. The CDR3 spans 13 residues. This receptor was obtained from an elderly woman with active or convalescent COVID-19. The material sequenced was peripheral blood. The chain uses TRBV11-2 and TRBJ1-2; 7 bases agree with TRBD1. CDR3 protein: CASSPAGGYGYTF. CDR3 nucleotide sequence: TGTGCCAGCAGCCCCGCAGGGGGCTATGGCTACACCTTC.